Described below is a single T cell receptor (beta chain) sequence and its context. The target antigen is unknown. The sample originates from a study of shared clonotypes between healthy human individuals. Overall study results and limits: Estimated richness was generally greater in naive than memory subsets.

Here immunoSEQ multiplex PCR was the method, and the copy in TCRdb shows in-frame clones only, minus some. The sample has about 610,000 clones; around 97% are singletons. Each donor was a Caucasian adult residing in Nashville, Tennessee. Naive CD4+ cells were CD45RA-selected; the remaining cells were memory. The CDR3 covers 13 residues. In germline, CDR1 is SGHRS, CDR2 YFSETQ. V was shortened by 5 bases and J by 0 bases, with 7 bases between the two germline ends. The rearrangement uses TRBV5-1 and TRBJ2-3; no firm D call. The source is a young woman in good health. Input material: naive CD4+ T cells sorted from blood. Subset noted: CD45RA+ positively selected. The DNA of the CDR3 is TGCGCCAGCAGTGGCGGTAGCACAGATACGCAGTATTTT. This translates into CASSGGSTDTQYF.